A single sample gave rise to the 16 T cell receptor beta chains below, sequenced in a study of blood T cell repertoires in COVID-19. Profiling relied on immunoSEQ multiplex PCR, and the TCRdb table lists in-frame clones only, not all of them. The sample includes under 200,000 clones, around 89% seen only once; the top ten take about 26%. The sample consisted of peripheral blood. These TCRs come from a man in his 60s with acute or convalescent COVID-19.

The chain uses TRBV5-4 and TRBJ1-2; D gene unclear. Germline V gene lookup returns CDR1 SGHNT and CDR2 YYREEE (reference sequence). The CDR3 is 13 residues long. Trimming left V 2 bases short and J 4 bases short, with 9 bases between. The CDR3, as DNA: TGTGCCAGCAGCTTACGGGATGTCTATGGCTACACCTTC. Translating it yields CASSLRDVYGYTF.

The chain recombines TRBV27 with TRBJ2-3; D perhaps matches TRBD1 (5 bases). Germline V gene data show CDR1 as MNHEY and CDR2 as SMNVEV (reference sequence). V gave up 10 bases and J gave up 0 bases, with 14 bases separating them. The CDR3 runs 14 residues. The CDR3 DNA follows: TGTGCCACCTCAGGACACTCTAGCACAGATACGCAGTATTTT. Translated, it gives CATSGHSSTDTQYF.

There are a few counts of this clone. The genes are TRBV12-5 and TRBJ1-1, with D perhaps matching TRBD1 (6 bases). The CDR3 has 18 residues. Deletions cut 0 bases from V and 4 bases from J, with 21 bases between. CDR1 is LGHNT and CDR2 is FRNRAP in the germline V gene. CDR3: CASGLVLTQVLGGTEAFF. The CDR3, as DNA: TGTGCTAGTGGTTTGGTACTCACCCAGGTGCTAGGGGGCACTGAAGCTTTCTTT.

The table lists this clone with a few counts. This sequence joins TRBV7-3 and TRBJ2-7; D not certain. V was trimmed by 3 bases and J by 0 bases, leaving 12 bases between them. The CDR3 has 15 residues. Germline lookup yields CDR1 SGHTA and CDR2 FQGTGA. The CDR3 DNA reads TGTGCCAGCAGCTTGGGCCCCGTGACCTCCTACGAGCAGTACTTC. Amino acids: CASSLGPVTSYEQYF.

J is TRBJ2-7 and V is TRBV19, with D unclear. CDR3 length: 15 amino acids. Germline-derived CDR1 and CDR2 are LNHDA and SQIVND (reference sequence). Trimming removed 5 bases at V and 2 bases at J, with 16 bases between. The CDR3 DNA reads TGTGCCAGTAGTCCTTACCTCAGTAACCCCTACGAGCAGTACTTC. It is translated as CASSPYLSNPYEQYF.

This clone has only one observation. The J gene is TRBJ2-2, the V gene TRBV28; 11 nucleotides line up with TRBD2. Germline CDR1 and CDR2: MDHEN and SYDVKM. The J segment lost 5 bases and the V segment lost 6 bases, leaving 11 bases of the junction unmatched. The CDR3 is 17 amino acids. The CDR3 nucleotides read TGTGCCAGCAGCGGACTGGCTAGCGGGAGGTGGACCGGGGAGCTGTTTTTT. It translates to CASSGLASGRWTGELFF.

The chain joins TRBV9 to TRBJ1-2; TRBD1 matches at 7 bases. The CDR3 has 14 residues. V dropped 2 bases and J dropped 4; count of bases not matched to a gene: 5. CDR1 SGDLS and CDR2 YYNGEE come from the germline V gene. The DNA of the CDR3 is TGTGCCAGCAGCGTGGGACAGCAATCCTATGGCTACACCTTC. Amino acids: CASSVGQQSYGYTF.

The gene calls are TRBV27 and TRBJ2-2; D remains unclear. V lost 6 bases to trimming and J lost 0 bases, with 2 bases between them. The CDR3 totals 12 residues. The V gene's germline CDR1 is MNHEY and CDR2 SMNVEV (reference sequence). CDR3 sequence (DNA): TGTGCCAGCAGCACGAACACCGGGGAGCTGTTTTTT. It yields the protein CASSTNTGELFF.

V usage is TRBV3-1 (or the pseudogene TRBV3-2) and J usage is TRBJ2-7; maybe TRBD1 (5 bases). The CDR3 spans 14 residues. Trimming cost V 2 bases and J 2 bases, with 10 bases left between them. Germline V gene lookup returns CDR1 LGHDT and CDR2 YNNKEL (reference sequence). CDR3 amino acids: CASSQWQGAYEQYF. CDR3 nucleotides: TGTGCCAGCAGCCAATGGCAGGGCGCCTACGAGCAGTACTTC.

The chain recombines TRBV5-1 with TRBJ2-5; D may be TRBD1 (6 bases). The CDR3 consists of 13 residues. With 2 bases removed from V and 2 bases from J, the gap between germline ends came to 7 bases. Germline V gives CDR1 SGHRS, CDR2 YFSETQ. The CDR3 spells CASSFQGQETQYF. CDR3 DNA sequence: TGCGCCAGCAGCTTTCAGGGGCAAGAGACCCAGTACTTC.

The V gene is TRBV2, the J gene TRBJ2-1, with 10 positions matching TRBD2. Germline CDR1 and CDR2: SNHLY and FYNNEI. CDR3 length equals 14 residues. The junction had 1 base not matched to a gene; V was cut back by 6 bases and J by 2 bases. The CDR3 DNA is TGTGCCAGCAGGCTAGCGGGGGCCTACAATGAGCAGTTCTTC. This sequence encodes CASRLAGAYNEQFF.

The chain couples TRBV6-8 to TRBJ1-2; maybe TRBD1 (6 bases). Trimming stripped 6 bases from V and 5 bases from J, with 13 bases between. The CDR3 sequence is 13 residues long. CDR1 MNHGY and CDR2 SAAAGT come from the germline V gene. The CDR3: CASRTGQSYGYTF. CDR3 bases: TGTGCCAGCAGAACCGGACAGTCTTATGGCTACACCTTC.

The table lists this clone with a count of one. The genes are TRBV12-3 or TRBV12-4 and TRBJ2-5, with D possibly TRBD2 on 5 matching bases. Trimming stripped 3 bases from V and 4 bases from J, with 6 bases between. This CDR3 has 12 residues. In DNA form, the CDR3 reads TGTGCCAGCAGTTTGAGGGCAGAGACCCAGTACTTC. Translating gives CASSLRAETQYF.

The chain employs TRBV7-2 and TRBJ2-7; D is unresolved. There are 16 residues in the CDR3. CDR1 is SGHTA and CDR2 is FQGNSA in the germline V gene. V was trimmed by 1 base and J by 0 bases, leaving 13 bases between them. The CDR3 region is CASSLESGSPSYEQYF. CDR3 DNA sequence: TGTGCCAGCAGCTTAGAGTCCGGGTCACCCTCCTACGAGCAGTACTTC.

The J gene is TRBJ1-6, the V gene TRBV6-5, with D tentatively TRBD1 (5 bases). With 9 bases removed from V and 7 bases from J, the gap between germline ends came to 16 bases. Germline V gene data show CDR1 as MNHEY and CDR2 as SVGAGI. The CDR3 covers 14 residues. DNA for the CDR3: TGTGCCAGTCTGCCCTCAGGGTACAATTCACCCCTCCACTTT. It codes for CASLPSGYNSPLHF.

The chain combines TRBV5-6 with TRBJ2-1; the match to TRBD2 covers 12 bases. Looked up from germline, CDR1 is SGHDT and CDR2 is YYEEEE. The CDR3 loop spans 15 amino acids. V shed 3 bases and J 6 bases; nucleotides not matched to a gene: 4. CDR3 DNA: TGTGCCAGCAGCTCCACTAGCGGGGGGACCAATGAGCAGTTCTTC. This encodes CASSSTSGGTNEQFF.